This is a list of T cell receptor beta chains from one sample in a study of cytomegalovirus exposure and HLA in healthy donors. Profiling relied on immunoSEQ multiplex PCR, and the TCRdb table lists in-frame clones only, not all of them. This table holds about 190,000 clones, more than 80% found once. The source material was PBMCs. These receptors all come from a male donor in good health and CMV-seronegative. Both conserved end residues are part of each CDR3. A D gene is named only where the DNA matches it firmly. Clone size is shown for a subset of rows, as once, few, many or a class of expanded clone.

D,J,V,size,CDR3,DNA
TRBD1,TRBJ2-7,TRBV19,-,CASTGQGASEYEQYF,TGTGCCAGCACCGGACAGGGGGCTAGTGAGTACGAGCAGTACTTC
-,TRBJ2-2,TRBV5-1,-,CASSLQSYTGELFF,TGCGCCAGCAGCTTACAGAGCTACACCGGGGAGCTGTTTTTT
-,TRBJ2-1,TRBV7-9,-,CASSPLGLSSYNEQFF,TGTGCCAGCAGCCCCTTAGGACTGAGCTCCTACAATGAGCAGTTCTTC
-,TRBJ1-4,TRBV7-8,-,CASSLVPGNEKLFF,TGTGCCAGCAGCTTAGTGCCAGGGAATGAAAAACTGTTTTTT
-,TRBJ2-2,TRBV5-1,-,CASTLLGQSNTGELFF,TGCGCCAGCACCCTGTTGGGACAATCGAACACCGGGGAGCTGTTTTTT
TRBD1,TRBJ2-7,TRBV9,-,CASSPGTGNHYEQYF,TGTGCCAGCAGCCCCGGGACAGGGAACCACTACGAGCAGTACTTC
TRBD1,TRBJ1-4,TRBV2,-,CASRWTGRNEKLFF,TGTGCCAGCAGATGGACAGGTAGAAATGAAAAACTGTTTTTT
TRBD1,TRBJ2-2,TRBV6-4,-,CASSGDRNTGELFF,TGTGCCAGCAGTGGGGACAGGAACACCGGGGAGCTGTTTTTT
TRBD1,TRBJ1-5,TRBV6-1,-,CASSEPTGENQPQHF,TGTGCCAGCAGTGAGCCGACAGGGGAGAATCAGCCCCAGCATTTT
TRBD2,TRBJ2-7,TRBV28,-,CASSFSFPPTSGSSYEQYF,TGTGCCAGCAGTTTCTCATTTCCCCCGACTAGCGGGAGCTCCTACGAGCAGTACTTC
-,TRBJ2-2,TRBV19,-,CASSIGHSISGELFF,TGTGCCAGTAGTATTGGCCACAGCATCTCCGGGGAGCTGTTTTTT
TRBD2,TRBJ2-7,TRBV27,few,CASSPTSGSREGYEQYF,TGTGCCAGCAGCCCGACTAGCGGGAGTAGGGAAGGCTACGAGCAGTACTTC
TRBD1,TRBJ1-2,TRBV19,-,CASSTSPQGGNYGYTF,TGTGCCAGTAGTACCTCTCCGCAGGGGGGTAACTATGGCTACACCTTC
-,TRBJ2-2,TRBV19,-,CASSIDEGTGELFF,TGTGCCAGTAGTATAGATGAGGGCACCGGGGAGCTGTTTTTT
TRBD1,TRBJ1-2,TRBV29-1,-,CSVPKEGQIHYGYTF,TGCAGCGTTCCAAAGGAGGGACAGATACACTATGGCTACACCTTC
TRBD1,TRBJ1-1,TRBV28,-,CASSLDRGRRDTEAFF,TGTGCCAGCAGTTTGGACAGGGGGCGACGGGACACTGAAGCTTTCTTT
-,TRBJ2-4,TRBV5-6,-,CASTVGGGKNIQYF,TGTGCCAGCACCGTGGGAGGGGGCAAAAACATTCAGTACTTC
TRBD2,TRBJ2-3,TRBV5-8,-,CASSPGTSGWGTDTQYF,TGTGCCAGCAGCCCGGGGACTAGCGGATGGGGGACAGATACGCAGTATTTT
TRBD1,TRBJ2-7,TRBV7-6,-,CASSAQQGAGYEQYF,TGTGCCAGCAGCGCACAACAGGGGGCCGGCTACGAGCAGTACTTC
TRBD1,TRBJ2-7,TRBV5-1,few,CASSLASSSGGSYPYEQYF,TGCGCCAGCAGCTTGGCGAGCTCCTCAGGGGGCTCCTACCCCTACGAGCAGTACTTC
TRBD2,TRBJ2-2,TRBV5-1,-,CASSLGLAGVTGELFF,TGCGCCAGCAGCTTGGGGCTAGCGGGAGTCACCGGGGAGCTGTTTTTT
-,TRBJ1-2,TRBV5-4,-,CASSPTTGYYGYTF,TGTGCCAGCAGTCCTACTACAGGGTACTATGGCTACACCTTC
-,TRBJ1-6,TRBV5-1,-,CASLVASPLHF,TGCGCCAGCTTGGTGGCTTCACCCCTCCACTTT
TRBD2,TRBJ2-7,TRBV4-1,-,CASSQGLAGAYEQYF,TGCGCCAGCAGCCAAGGACTAGCGGGGGCCTACGAGCAGTACTTC
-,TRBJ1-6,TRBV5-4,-,CASSFYSYNSPLHF,TGTGCCAGCAGCTTTTACTCCTATAATTCACCCCTCCACTTT
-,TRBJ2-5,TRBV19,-,CASSILASGGETQYF,TGTGCCAGTAGTATCTTAGCGTCAGGTGGGGAGACCCAGTACTTC
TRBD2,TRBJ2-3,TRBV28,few,CASSPGTSRRDTQYF,TGTGCCAGCAGTCCCGGGACTAGCCGTAGAGATACGCAGTATTTT
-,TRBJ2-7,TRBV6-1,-,CASSEVASSYEQYF,TGTGCCAGCAGTGAAGTCGCCAGTTCCTACGAGCAGTACTTC
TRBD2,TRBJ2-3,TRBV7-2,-,CASSSGTSGTYTDTQYF,TGTGCCAGCAGCTCCGGGACTAGCGGGACTTATACAGATACGCAGTATTTT
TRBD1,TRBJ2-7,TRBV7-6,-,CASSLKAGTGTYEQYF,TGTGCCAGCAGCTTAAAAGCCGGGACAGGGACCTACGAGCAGTACTTC
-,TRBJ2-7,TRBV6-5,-,CASSYDHPGTYYEQYF,TGTGCCAGCAGTTACGACCACCCCGGGACATATTACGAGCAGTACTTC
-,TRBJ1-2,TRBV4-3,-,CASSQVGAAPNYGYTF,TGCGCCAGCAGCCAAGTTGGAGCGGCACCTAACTATGGCTACACCTTC
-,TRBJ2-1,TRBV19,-,CASSLPVGAGNEQFF,TGTGCCAGTAGTCTCCCGGTGGGGGCAGGAAATGAGCAGTTCTTC
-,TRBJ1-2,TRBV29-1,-,CSVGPNYGYTF,TGCAGCGTTGGGCCTAACTATGGCTACACCTTC
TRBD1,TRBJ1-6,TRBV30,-,CAWRTGGEPPLHF,TGTGCCTGGAGGACAGGGGGTGAGCCACCCCTCCACTTT
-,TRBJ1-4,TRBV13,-,CASSHTLTTNEKLFF,TGTGCCAGCAGCCACACGCTGACAACTAATGAAAAACTGTTTTTT
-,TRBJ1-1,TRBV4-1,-,CASSSLRAGIMNTEAFF,TGCGCCAGCAGCTCTTTAAGGGCGGGGATCATGAACACTGAAGCTTTCTTT
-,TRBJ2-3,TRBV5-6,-,CASSPMGGSTDTQYF,TGTGCCAGCAGCCCTATGGGGGGAAGCACAGATACGCAGTATTTT
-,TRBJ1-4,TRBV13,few,CASSEGVNEKLFF,TGTGCCAGCAGTGAAGGGGTGAATGAAAAACTGTTTTTT
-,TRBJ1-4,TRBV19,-,CASSTPGRDEKLFF,TGTGCCAGTAGTACCCCGGGGAGGGATGAAAAACTGTTTTTT
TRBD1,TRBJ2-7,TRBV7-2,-,CASSPQGGEQYF,TGTGCCAGCAGCCCACAGGGGGGCGAGCAGTACTTC
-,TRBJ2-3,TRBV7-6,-,CASSTRLADTQYF,TGTGCCAGCAGCACCAGACTAGCAGATACGCAGTATTTT
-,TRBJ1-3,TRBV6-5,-,CASSPGGPGNTIYF,TGTGCCAGCAGCCCCGGGGGGCCTGGAAACACCATATATTTT
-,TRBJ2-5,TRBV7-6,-,CASSFRETQYF,TGTGCCAGCAGCTTTAGAGAGACCCAGTACTTC
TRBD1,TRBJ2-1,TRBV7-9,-,CASSFVRDRVYEQFF,TGTGCCAGCAGCTTTGTCCGGGACAGGGTGTATGAGCAGTTCTTC
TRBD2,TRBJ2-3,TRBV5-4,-,CASSPLGSGAGDTQYF,TGTGCCAGCAGCCCCCTAGGTAGCGGGGCTGGAGATACGCAGTATTTT
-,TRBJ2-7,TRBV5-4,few,CASSLMGTSISYEQYF,TGTGCCAGCAGCTTGATGGGGACATCTATATCCTACGAGCAGTACTTC
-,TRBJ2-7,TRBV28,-,CASSFPLTQGGSYEQYF,TGTGCCAGCAGTTTTCCCCTGACACAGGGGGGGTCCTACGAGCAGTACTTC
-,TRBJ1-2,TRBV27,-,CASSRQAIDYGYTF,TGTGCCAGCAGTCGACAGGCTATTGACTATGGCTACACCTTC
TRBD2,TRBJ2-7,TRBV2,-,CASRNLAGTTYEQYF,TGTGCCAGCAGGAACCTAGCGGGAACTACCTACGAGCAGTACTTC
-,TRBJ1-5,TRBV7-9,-,CASSFRQNSNQPQHF,TGTGCCAGCAGCTTCCGTCAGAATAGCAATCAGCCCCAGCATTTT
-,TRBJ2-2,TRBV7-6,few,CASSSFRGSGELFF,TGTGCCAGCAGCTCGTTTCGGGGTTCCGGGGAGCTGTTTTTT